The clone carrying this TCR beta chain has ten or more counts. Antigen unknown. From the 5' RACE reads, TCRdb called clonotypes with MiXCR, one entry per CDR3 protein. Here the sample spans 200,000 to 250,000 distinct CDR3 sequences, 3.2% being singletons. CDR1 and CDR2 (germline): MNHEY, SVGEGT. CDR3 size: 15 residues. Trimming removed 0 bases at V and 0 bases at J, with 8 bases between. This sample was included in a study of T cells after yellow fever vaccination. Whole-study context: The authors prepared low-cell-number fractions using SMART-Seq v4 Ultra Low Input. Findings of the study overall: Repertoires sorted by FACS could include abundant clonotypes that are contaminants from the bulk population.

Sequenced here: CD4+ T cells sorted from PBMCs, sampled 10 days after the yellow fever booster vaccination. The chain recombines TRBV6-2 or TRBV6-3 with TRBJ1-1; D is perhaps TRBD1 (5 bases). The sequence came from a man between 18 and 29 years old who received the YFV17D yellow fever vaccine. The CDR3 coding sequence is TGTGCCAGCAGTTACTCGAAGGGGATGAACACTGAAGCTTTCTTT. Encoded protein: CASSYSKGMNTEAFF.